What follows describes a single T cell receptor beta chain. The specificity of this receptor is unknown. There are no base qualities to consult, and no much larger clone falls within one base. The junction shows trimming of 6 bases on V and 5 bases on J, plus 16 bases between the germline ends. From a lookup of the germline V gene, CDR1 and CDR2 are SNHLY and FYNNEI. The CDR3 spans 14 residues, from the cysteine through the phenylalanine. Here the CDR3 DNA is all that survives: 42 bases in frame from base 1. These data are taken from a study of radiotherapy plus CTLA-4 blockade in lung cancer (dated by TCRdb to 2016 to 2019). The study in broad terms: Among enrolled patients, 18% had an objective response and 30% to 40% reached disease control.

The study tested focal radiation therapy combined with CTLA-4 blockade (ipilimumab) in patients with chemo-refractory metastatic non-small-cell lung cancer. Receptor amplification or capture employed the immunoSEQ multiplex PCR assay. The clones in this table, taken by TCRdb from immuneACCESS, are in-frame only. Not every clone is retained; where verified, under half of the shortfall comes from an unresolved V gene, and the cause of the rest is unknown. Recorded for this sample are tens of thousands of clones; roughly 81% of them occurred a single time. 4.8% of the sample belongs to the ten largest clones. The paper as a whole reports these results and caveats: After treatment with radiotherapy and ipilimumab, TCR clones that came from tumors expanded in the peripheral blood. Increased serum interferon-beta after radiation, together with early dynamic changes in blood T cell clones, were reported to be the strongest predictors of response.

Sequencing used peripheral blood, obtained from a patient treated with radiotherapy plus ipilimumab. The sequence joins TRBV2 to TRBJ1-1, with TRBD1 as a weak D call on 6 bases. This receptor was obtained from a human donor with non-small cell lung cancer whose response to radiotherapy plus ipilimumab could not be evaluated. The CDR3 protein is CASSAGGGLTEAFF. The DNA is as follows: TGTGCCAGCAGCGCTGGGGGGGGGCTGACTGAAGCTTTCTTT.